These T cell receptor beta chains were read from a single sample in a study of T cells after yellow fever vaccination. MiXCR was run by TCRdb on the 5' RACE reads, yielding one entry per CDR3 protein. The table includes 150,000 to 200,000 distinct CDR3 sequences, approximately 10% detected once. The sequenced sample was CD8+ T cells sorted from PBMCs, obtained 45 days after the yellow fever booster vaccination. The receptors were sampled from a young man who received the YFV17D yellow fever vaccine. The CDR3 runs from the conserved cysteine through the conserved F or W. Fields, in order: clone size, J gene, D gene, V gene, CDR3 protein, CDR3 DNA. D genes are given only for firm matches. A clone size is listed for some rows: how often the clone was seen (once, few, many), or a class if it is expanded.

few TRBJ2-1 NA TRBV21-1 CASSGPWSQSLGQGANNEQFF TGTGCCAGCAGCGGCCCATGGTCCCAAAGTTTAGGGCAGGGGGCGAACAATGAGCAGTTCTTC
NA TRBJ1-6 NA TRBV6-5 CASSYSNKANSPLHF TGTGCCAGCAGTTACTCGAATAAGGCCAATTCACCCCTCCACTTT
NA TRBJ1-6 NA TRBV12-3/TRBV12-4 CASSLALGAHSPLHF TGTGCCAGCAGTTTAGCGCTAGGGGCCCATTCACCCCTCCACTTT
few TRBJ2-1 NA TRBV5-4 CASSLVGGGPITAYNEQFF TGTGCCAGCAGCTTGGTTGGCGGGGGCCCAATAACGGCATACAATGAGCAGTTCTTC
NA TRBJ2-5 TRBD2 TRBV7-6 CASSFGGGLEETQYF TGTGCCAGCAGCTTCGGGGGGGGCCTAGAGGAGACCCAGTACTTC
few TRBJ2-2 NA TRBV12-3/TRBV12-4 CASNQGPRLNTGELFF TGTGCCAGCAACCAGGGACCGAGACTGAACACCGGGGAGCTGTTTTTT
NA TRBJ2-1 NA TRBV4-1 CASSLRFQGEQFF TGCGCCAGCAGCCTAAGATTCCAGGGCGAGCAGTTCTTC
few TRBJ2-1 NA TRBV5-1 CASSRSGQGGNEQFF TGCGCCAGCAGCCGTTCAGGACAGGGAGGGAATGAGCAGTTCTTC
many TRBJ1-1 NA TRBV7-9 CASGRNTEAFF TGTGCCAGCGGCAGGAACACTGAAGCTTTCTTT
many TRBJ2-7 NA TRBV5-1 CASSETGNYEQYF TGCGCCAGCAGCGAGACAGGAAATTACGAGCAGTACTTC